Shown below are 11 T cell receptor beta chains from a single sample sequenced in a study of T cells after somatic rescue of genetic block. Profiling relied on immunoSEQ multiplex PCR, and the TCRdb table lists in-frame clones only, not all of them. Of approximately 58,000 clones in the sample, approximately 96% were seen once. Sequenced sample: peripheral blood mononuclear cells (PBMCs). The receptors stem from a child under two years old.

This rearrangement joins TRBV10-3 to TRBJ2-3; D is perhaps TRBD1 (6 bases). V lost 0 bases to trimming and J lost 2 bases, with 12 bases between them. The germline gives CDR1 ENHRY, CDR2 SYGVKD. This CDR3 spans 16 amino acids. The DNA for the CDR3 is TGTGCCATCAGTGAGTCGAGGGGGTACTCCACAGATACGCAGTATTTT. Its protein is CAISESRGYSTDTQYF.

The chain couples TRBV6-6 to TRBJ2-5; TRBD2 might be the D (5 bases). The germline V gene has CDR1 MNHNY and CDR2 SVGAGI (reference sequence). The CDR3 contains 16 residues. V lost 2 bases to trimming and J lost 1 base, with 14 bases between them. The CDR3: CASSYGAAPFQETQYF. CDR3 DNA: TGTGCCAGCAGTTACGGAGCGGCCCCCTTCCAAGAGACCCAGTACTTC.

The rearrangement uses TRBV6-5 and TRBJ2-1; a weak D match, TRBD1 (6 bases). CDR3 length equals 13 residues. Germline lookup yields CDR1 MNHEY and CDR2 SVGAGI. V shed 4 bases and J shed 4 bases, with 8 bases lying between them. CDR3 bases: TGTGCCAGCAGTTGGGACACTTACAATGAGCAGTTCTTC. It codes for CASSWDTYNEQFF.

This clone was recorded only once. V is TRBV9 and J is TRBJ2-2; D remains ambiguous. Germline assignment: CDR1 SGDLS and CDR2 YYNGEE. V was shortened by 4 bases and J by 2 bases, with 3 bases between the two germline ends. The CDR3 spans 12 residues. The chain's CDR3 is CASSPNTGELFF. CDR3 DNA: TGTGCCAGCAGCCCCAACACCGGGGAGCTGTTTTTT. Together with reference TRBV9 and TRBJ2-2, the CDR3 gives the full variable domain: DSGVTQTPKHLITATGQRVTLRCSPRSGDLSVYWYQQSLDQGLQFLIQYYNGEERAKGNILERFSAQQFPDLHSELNLSSLELGDSALYFCASSPNTGELFFGEGSRLTVL.

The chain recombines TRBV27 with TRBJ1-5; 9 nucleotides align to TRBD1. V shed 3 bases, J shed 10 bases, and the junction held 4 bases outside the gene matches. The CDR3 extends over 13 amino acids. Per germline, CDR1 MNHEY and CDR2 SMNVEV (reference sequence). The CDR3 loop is CASSFGQGKPQHF. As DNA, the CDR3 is TGTGCCAGCAGTTTTGGACAGGGGAAACCCCAGCATTTT.

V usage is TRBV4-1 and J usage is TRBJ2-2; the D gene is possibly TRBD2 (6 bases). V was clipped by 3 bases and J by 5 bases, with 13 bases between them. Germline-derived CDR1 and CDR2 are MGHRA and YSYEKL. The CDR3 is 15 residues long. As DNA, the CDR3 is TGCGCCAGCAGCCATGTGCTGGAGGGGACCGGGGAGCTGTTTTTT. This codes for CASSHVLEGTGELFF.

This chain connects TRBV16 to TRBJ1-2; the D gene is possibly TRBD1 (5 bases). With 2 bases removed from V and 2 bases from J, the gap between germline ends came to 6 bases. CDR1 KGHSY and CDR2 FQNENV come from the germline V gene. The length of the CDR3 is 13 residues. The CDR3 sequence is CASSQGDNYGYTF. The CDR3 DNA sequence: TGTGCCAGCAGCCAAGGGGACAACTATGGCTACACCTTC.

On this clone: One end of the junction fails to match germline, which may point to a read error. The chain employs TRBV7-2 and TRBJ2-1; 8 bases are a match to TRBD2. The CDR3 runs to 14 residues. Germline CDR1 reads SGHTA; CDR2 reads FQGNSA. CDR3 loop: CASSVAGTYNEQFF. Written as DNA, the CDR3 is TGTGCCAGCAGCGTAGCGGGAACCTACAATGAGCAGTTCTTC.

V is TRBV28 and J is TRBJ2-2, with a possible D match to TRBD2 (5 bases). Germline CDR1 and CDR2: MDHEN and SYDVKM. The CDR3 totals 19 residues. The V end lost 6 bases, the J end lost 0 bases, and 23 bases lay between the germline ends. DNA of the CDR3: TGTGCCAGCAGAAGTTCCGGGCCGCCTAGCCTATCGAACACCGGGGAGCTGTTTTTT. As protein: CASRSSGPPSLSNTGELFF.

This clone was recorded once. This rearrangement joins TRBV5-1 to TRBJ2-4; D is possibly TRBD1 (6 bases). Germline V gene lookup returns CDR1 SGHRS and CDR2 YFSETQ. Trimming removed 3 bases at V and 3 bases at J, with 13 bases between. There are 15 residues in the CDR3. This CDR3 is CASSSTGTDKNIQYF. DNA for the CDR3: TGCGCCAGCAGCTCCACAGGGACGGACAAAAACATTCAGTACTTC.

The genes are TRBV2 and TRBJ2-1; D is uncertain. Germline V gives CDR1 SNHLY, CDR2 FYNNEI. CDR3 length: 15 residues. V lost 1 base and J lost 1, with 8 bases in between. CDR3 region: CASSEGFGSYNEQFF. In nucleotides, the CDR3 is TGTGCCAGCAGTGAAGGGTTTGGGTCCTACAATGAGCAGTTCTTC.